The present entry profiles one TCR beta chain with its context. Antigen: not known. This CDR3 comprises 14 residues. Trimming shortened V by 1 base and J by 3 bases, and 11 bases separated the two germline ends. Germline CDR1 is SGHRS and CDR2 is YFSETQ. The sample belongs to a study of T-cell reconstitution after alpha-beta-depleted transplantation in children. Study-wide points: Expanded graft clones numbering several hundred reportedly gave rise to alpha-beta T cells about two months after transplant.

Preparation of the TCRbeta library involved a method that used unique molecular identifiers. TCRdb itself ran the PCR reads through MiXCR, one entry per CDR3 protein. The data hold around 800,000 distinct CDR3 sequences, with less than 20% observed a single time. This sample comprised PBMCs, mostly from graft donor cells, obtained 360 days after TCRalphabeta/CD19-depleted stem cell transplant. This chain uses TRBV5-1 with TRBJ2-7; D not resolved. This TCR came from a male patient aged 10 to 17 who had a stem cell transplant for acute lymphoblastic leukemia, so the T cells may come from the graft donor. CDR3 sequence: CASSLLPDNYEQYF. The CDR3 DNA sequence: TGCGCCAGCAGCTTGTTACCCGACAACTACGAGCAGTACTTC.